The sequence of this TCR beta chain was determined in a study of blood T cells in healthy people across ages. Study results and limitations: Estimated diversity, derived from one million T cells, was regarded as an underestimate.

Extracted total RNA amounted to at least 6 micrograms for each sample. As for this clonotype: Its cognate antigen is unknown.

Combining a sample-barcoded 5' primer with a J-beta primer mix, a second PCR ran for roughly 7 to 12 cycles. All cDNA molecules were each tagged by a template-switch adaptor with 12 random nucleotides. TCRdb re-called the 5' RACE reads through MiXCR, storing one row per CDR3 protein. The sample carries 600,000 to 850,000 distinct CDR3 sequences, about 42% recorded once. Sequenced sample: blood. This TCR derives from a woman in her sixties in good health.

The CDR3 DNA sequence: TGTGCCAGCAGCTTAGGGGAAGGTGGGGCCAACGTCCTGACTTTC. Translated, it gives CASSLGEGGANVLTF. The chain employs TRBV7-8 and TRBJ2-6; D remains unclear. The CDR3 runs to 15 residues. The germline V and J ends were trimmed by 1 base and 3 bases, with 7 bases remaining between them. Germline assignment: CDR1 SGHVS and CDR2 FQNEAQ.